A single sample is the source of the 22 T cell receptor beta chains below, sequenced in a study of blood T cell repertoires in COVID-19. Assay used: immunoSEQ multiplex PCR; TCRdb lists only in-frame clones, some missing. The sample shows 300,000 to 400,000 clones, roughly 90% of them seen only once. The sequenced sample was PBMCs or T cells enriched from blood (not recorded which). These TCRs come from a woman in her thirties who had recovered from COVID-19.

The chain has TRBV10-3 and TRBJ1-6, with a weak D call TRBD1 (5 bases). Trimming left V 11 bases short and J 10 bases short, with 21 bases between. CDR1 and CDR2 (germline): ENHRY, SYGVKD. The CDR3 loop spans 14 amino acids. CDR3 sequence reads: CAVQEGVLGSPLHF. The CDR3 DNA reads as TGTGCCGTCCAGGAAGGGGTACTCGGCTCACCCCTCCACTTT.

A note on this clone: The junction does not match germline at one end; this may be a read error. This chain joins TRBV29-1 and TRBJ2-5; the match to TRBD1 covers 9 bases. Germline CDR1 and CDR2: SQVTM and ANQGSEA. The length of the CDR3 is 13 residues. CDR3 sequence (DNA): TGCAGCATTGAGGACAGGGGTGCAGAGACCCAGTACTTC. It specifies CSIEDRGAETQYF.

The CDR3 loop is CAIRVGDGYTF. The CDR3, as DNA: TGTGCCATCAGGGTCGGGGATGGCTACACCTTC. The V call is TRBV10-3, the J call TRBJ1-2; D is undetermined. This CDR3 spans 11 amino acids. The V end lost 6 bases, the J end lost 6 bases, and 8 bases lay between the germline ends. The V gene's germline CDR1 is ENHRY and CDR2 SYGVKD.

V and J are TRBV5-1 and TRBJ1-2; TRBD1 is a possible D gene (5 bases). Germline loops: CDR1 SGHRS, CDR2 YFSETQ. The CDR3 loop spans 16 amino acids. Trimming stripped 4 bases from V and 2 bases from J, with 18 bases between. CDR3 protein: CASSLGQEIPNYGYTF. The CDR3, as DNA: TGCGCCAGCAGCCTCGGACAAGAAATACCCAACTATGGCTACACCTTC.

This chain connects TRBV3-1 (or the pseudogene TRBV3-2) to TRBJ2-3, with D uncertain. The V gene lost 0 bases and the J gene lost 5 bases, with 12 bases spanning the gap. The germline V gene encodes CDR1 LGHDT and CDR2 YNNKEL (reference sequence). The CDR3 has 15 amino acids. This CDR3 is CASSQDTPSGDTQYF. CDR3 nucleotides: TGTGCCAGCAGCCAAGATACCCCCTCGGGAGATACGCAGTATTTT.

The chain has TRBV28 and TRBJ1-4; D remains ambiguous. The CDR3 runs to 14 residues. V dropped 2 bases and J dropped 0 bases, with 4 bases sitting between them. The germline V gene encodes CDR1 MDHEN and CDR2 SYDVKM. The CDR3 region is CASSLPATNEKLFF. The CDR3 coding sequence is TGTGCCAGCAGTTTACCCGCAACTAATGAAAAACTGTTTTTT.

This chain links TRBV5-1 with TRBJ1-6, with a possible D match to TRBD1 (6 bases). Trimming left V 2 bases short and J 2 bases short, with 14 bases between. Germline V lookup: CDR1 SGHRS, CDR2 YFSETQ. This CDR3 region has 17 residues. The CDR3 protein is CASSFQGTGTYNSPLHF. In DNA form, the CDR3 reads TGCGCCAGCAGCTTTCAGGGGACCGGTACCTATAATTCACCCCTCCACTTT.

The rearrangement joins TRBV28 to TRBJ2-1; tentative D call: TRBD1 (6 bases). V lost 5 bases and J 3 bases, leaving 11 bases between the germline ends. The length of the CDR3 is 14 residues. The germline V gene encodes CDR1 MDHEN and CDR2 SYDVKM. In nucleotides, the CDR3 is TGTGCCAGCAGTCCACAGGGACGCTACAATGAGCAGTTCTTC. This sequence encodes CASSPQGRYNEQFF.

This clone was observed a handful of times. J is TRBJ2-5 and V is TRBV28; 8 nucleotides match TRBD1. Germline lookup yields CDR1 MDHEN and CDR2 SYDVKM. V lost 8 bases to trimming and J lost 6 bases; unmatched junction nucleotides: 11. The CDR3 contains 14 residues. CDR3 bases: TGTGCCAGCGTCTCCAGGGGGCGATTAAAGACCCAGTACTTC. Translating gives CASVSRGRLKTQYF.

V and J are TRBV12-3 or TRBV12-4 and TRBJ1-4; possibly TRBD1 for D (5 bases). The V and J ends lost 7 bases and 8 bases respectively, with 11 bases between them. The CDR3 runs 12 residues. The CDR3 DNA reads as TGTGCCAGCACGGGGGGAAGGGAAAAACTGTTTTTT. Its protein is CASTGGREKLFF.

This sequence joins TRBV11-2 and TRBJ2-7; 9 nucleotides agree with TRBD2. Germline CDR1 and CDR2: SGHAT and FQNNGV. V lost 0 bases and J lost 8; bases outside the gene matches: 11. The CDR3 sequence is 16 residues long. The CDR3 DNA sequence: TGTGCCAGCAGCTTAGATCGGAGTAGCGGGGGCCGGCAGCAGTACTTC. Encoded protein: CASSLDRSSGGRQQYF. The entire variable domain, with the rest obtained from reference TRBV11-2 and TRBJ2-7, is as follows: EAGVAQSPRYKIIEKRQSVAFWCNPISGHATLYWYQQILGQGPKLLIQFQNNGVVDDSQLPKDRFSAERLKGVDSTLKIQPAKLEDSAVYLCASSLDRSSGGRQQYFGPGTRLTVT.

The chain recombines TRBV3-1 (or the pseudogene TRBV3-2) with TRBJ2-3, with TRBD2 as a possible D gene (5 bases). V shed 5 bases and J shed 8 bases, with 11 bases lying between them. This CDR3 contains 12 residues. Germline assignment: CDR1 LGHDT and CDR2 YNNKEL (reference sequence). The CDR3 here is CASSVPGGTQYF. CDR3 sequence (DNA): TGTGCCAGCAGCGTACCCGGAGGTACGCAGTATTTT.

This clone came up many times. The CDR3 DNA follows: TGTGCCAGCAGTAGCGGACAGGGGTACGAGCAGTACTTC. It codes for CASSSGQGYEQYF. The chain employs TRBV6-2 or TRBV6-3 and TRBJ2-7, with 9 bases matching TRBD1. The CDR3 is 13 residues long. Germline CDR1 and CDR2: MNHEY and SVGEGT. V lost 5 bases to trimming and J lost 4 bases; unmatched junction nucleotides: 3.

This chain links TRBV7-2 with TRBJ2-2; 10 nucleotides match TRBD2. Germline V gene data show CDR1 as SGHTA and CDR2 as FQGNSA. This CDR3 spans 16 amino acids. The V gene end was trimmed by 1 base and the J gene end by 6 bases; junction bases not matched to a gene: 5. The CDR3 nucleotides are TGTGCCAGCAGCTTAGTAGGACTAGCGGTCCCCGGGGAGCTGTTTTTT. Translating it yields CASSLVGLAVPGELFF.

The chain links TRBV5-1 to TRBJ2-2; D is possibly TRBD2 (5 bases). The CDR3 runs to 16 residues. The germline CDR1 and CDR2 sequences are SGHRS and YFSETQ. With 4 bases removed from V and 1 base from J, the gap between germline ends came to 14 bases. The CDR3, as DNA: TGCGCCAGCAGCCTAGATGGACTTCGGAACACCGGGGAGCTGTTTTTT. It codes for CASSLDGLRNTGELFF.

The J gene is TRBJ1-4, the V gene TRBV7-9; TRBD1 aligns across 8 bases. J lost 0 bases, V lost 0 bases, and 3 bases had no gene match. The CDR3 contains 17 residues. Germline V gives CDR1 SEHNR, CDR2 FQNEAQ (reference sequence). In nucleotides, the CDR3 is TGTGCCAGCAGCTTAGCCCAGGGGGCCACAACTAATGAAAAACTGTTTTTT. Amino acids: CASSLAQGATTNEKLFF.

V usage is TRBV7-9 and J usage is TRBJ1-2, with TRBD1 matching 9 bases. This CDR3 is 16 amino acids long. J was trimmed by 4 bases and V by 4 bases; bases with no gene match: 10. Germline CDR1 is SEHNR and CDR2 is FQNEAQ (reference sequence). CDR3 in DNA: TGTGCCAGCAGCTCAGACCCGGGACAGGGATTCTATGGCTACACCTTC. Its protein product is CASSSDPGQGFYGYTF.

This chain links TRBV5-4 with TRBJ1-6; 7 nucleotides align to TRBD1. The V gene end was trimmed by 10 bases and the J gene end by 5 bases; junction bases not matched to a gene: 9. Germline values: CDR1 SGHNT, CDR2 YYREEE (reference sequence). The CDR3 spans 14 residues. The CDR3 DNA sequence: TGTGCCGTCGTTGACAGGGTGAATAATTCACCCCTCCACTTT. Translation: CAVVDRVNNSPLHF. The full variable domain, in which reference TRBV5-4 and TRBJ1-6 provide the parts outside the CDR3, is ETGVTQSPTHLIKTRGQQVTLRCSSQSGHNTVSWYQQALGQGPQFIFQYYREEENGRGNFPPRFSGLQFPNYSSELNVNALELDDSALYLCAVVDRVNNSPLHFGNGTRLTVT.

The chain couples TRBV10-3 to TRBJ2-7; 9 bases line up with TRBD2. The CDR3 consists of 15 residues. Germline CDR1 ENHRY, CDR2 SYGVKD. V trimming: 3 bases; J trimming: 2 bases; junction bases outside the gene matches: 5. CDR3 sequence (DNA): TGTGCCATCAGTGAAAAAGCGGGGGGTCCCTACGAGCAGTACTTC. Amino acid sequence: CAISEKAGGPYEQYF.

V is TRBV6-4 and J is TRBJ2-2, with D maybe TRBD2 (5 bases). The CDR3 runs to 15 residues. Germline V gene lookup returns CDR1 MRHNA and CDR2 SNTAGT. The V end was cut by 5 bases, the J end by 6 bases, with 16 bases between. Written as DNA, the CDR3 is TGTGCCAGCAGTAAGGAGGACCTCAGTCCCGGGGAGCTGTTTTTT. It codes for CASSKEDLSPGELFF.

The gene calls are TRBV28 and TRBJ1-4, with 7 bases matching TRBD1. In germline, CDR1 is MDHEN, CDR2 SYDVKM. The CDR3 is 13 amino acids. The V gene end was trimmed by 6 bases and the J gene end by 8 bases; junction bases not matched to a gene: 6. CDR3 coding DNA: TGTGCCAGCAGCTCTCAGGGGGGCGAAAAACTGTTTTTT. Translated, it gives CASSSQGGEKLFF. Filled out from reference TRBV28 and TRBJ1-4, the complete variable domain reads DVKVTQSSRYLVKRTGEKVFLECVQDMDHENMFWYRQDPGLGLRLIYFSYDVKMKEKGDIPEGYSVSREKKERFSLILESASTNQTSMYLCASSSQGGEKLFFGSGTQLSVL.

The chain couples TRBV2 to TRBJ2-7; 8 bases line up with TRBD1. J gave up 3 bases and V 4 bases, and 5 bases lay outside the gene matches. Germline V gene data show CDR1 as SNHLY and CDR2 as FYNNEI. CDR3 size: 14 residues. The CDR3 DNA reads TGTGCCAGCAGTGTTGTGACAGGGGTCTACGAGCAGTACTTC. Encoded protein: CASSVVTGVYEQYF.